A single sample gave rise to the 20 T cell receptor beta chains below, sequenced in a study of shared clonotypes between healthy human individuals. Profiling relied on immunoSEQ multiplex PCR, and the TCRdb table lists in-frame clones only, not all of them. Here the sample spans around 1.4 million clones, 98% to 99% being singletons. The specimen sequenced was naive CD4+ T cells sorted from blood. Subset denoted: CD45RA+ positively selected. These receptors were collected from a man in his thirties or forties in good health.

V usage is TRBV6-5 and J usage is TRBJ2-7, with 9 bases fitting TRBD1. CDR3 length: 14 residues. Germline V CDR1 and CDR2: MNHEY, SVGAGI. The ends lost 2 bases at V and 5 bases at J; junction bases unmatched: 4. The CDR3 region is CASSYRDRVDEQYF. CDR3 bases: TGTGCCAGCAGTTACAGGGACAGGGTCGACGAGCAGTACTTC.

The genes are TRBV18 and TRBJ2-2; D call uncertain. The ends were cut back, 0 bases at V and 9 bases at J, with 17 bases in the middle. The CDR3 runs to 16 residues. Germline V lookup: CDR1 KGHSH, CDR2 LQKENI. The DNA for the CDR3 is TGTGCCAGCTCACCACCGAAGGCCTTCGCACCTTGGGAGCTGTTTTTT. Translating gives CASSPPKAFAPWELFF. Together with reference TRBV18 and TRBJ2-2, the CDR3 gives the full variable domain: NAGVMQNPRHLVRRRGQEARLRCSPMKGHSHVYWYRQLPEEGLKFMVYLQKENIIDESGMPKERFSAEFPKEGPSILRIQQVVRGDSAAYFCASSPPKAFAPWELFFGEGSRLTVL.

The chain joins TRBV7-3 to TRBJ2-7; either TRBD1 or TRBD2 may fit D (6 bases each). The CDR3 contains 13 residues. The germline V and J ends were trimmed by 5 bases and 3 bases, with 11 bases remaining between them. CDR1 and CDR2 from the germline V gene are SGHTA and FQGTGA. The CDR3 is CASSRRGGYEQYF. As DNA, the CDR3 is TGTGCCAGCAGCCGCAGGGGAGGCTACGAGCAGTACTTC.

As concerns this clone: Other DNA variants within this sample encode the same CDR3. This chain uses TRBV11-2 with TRBJ1-5, with D possibly TRBD1 on 5 matching bases. Trimming pared 1 base from V and 1 base from J, leaving 5 bases between. The germline V gene encodes CDR1 SGHAT and CDR2 FQNNGV. The CDR3 is 14 residues long. CDR3 amino acids: CASSLGDSNQPQHF. CDR3 nucleotides: TGTGCCAGCAGCTTAGGGGACAGCAATCAGCCCCAGCATTTT.

The chain employs TRBV2 and TRBJ2-3; no clear D gene. The CDR3 contains 11 residues. V shed 6 bases and J shed 6 bases, with 7 bases lying between them. Looked up from germline, CDR1 is SNHLY and CDR2 is FYNNEI. In DNA, the CDR3 is TGTGCCAGCAGCCTAGAGGATACGCAGTATTTT. Amino acids: CASSLEDTQYF.

The chain recombines TRBV29-1 with TRBJ1-2, with D hard to call. From germline, CDR1 is SQVTM and CDR2 ANQGSEA. This CDR3 has 13 residues. Trimming cost V 6 bases and J 5 bases, with 16 bases left between them. The CDR3 region is CSVFGVETYGYTF. The CDR3 DNA reads TGCAGCGTCTTCGGGGTTGAAACATATGGCTACACCTTC.

V gene TRBV13 combines with J gene TRBJ2-7; unclear D gene. CDR1 and CDR2 (germline): PRHDT, FYEKMQ (reference sequence). Trimming shortened V by 4 bases and J by 4 bases, and 8 bases separated the two germline ends. CDR3 length: 12 amino acids. The CDR3 protein is CASSSLFYEQYF. The DNA of the CDR3 is TGTGCCAGCAGCTCCCTTTTTTACGAGCAGTACTTC.

The gene calls are TRBV5-5 and TRBJ2-3; D is unresolved. CDR1 SGHKS and CDR2 YYEKEE come from the germline V gene (reference sequence). This CDR3 contains 14 residues. The V end lost 2 bases, the J end lost 1 base, and 8 bases lay between the germline ends. CDR3 nucleotides: TGTGCCAGCAGCTTTGCTGGGGGCACAGATACGCAGTATTTT. This codes for CASSFAGGTDTQYF.

The chain uses TRBV6-5 and TRBJ2-3; TRBD1 is a possible D gene (5 bases). Germline V gene lookup returns CDR1 MNHEY and CDR2 SVGAGI. V lost 2 bases and J lost 3, with 15 bases in between. The CDR3 contains 16 residues. In DNA form, the CDR3 reads TGTGCCAGCAGTTACGACGCAGGGTGGGGAACAGATACGCAGTATTTT. It codes for CASSYDAGWGTDTQYF.

The sample holds one count of this clone. The chain recombines TRBV5-6 with TRBJ2-1, with 7 bases aligning to TRBD2. Germline V lookup: CDR1 SGHDT, CDR2 YYEEEE. The CDR3 sequence is 15 residues long. With 3 bases clipped from V and 8 bases from J, the junction kept 11 bases outside the gene matches. Here the CDR3 DNA reads TGTGCCAGCAGCTGGCGGGGTACTAGCGTCGATGAGCAGTTCTTC. Amino acid sequence: CASSWRGTSVDEQFF.

The chain recombines TRBV28 with TRBJ2-7; D is possibly TRBD2 (7 bases). V lost 7 bases to trimming and J lost 3 bases, with 13 bases between them. This CDR3 is built from 13 residues. Germline V CDR1 and CDR2: MDHEN, SYDVKM. The CDR3 loop reads CASTHGGLYEQYF. The CDR3 DNA reads TGTGCCAGCACCCACGGGGGGCTCTACGAGCAGTACTTC. Full variable domain (missing parts from reference TRBV28 and TRBJ2-7): DVKVTQSSRYLVKRTGEKVFLECVQDMDHENMFWYRQDPGLGLRLIYFSYDVKMKEKGDIPEGYSVSREKKERFSLILESASTNQTSMYLCASTHGGLYEQYFGPGTRLTVT.

This sequence joins TRBV30 and TRBJ2-7, with 7 bases fitting TRBD1. The germline CDR1 and CDR2 sequences are GTSNPN and SVGIG (reference sequence). The CDR3 has 12 residues. V lost 5 bases, J lost 0 bases, and 1 base stayed unmatched. The CDR3 coding sequence is TGTGCCTGGGGGGACAGCTCCTACGAGCAGTACTTC. The encoded protein is CAWGDSSYEQYF.

The CDR3 DNA reads as TGTGCCAGTAGTATTGGACAGGGCTCCAACACCGGGGAGCTGTTTTTT. This gives the protein CASSIGQGSNTGELFF. The chain joins TRBV19 to TRBJ2-2, with TRBD1 matching 8 bases. With V trimmed by 3 bases and J by 2 bases, 5 bases remained unmatched. CDR1 is LNHDA, CDR2 SQIVND, per germline (reference sequence). The CDR3 sequence is 16 residues long.

This clone occurred once. The V gene is TRBV7-9, the J gene TRBJ2-7, with TRBD2 identical over 7 bases. The CDR3 runs to 15 residues. In germline, CDR1 is SEHNR, CDR2 FQNEAQ (reference sequence). The V and J ends lost 7 bases and 7 bases, in that order; junction bases with no gene match: 16. In nucleotides, the CDR3 is TGTGCCAGCACCCCGATGGGGACTACCCGCGGGGAGCAGTACTTC. Its translation: CASTPMGTTRGEQYF.

The rearrangement uses TRBV10-3 and TRBJ2-1; 8 positions agree with TRBD1. V trimming: 6 bases; J trimming: 7 bases; junction bases outside the gene matches: 8. This CDR3 region has 14 residues. Per the germline V gene, CDR1 is ENHRY and CDR2 is SYGVKD. CDR3 DNA sequence: TGTGCCATCAGCGATCATCAGGGGGCGAATGAGCAGTTCTTC. It encodes CAISDHQGANEQFF.

This rearrangement joins TRBV5-1 to TRBJ2-7; D perhaps matches TRBD1 (5 bases). This CDR3 contains 14 residues. The germline V and J ends were trimmed by 0 bases and 6 bases, with 13 bases remaining between them. Germline CDR1 reads SGHRS; CDR2 reads YFSETQ. In DNA, the CDR3 is TGCGCCAGCAGCTTGGACAGGCCGGACACCGAGCAGTACTTC. It specifies CASSLDRPDTEQYF.

The chain has TRBV9 and TRBJ2-1, with TRBD2 identical over 10 bases. This CDR3 has 15 residues. Per the germline V gene, CDR1 is SGDLS and CDR2 is YYNGEE. The V and J ends lost 2 bases and 9 bases, in that order; junction bases with no gene match: 8. The CDR3 bases are TGTGCCAGCAGCGTGGTAGGTCTAGCGGGAGCTGAGCAGTTCTTC. It encodes CASSVVGLAGAEQFF.

This chain joins TRBV30 and TRBJ2-7, with D perhaps matching TRBD1 (5 bases). The CDR3 loop spans 14 amino acids. The germline CDR1 and CDR2 sequences are GTSNPN and SVGIG (reference sequence). V gave up 2 bases and J gave up 4 bases, with 15 bases separating them. CDR3 sequence (DNA): TGTGCCTGGAGTCTGGGGCGAAGATATTACGAGCAGTACTTC. Amino acids: CAWSLGRRYYEQYF. The full variable domain, completed using reference TRBV30 and TRBJ2-7, is SQTIHQWPATLVQPVGSPLSLECTVEGTSNPNLYWYRQAAGRGLQLLFYSVGIGQISSEVPQNLSASRPQDRQFILSSKKLLLSDSGFYLCAWSLGRRYYEQYFGPGTRLTVT.

V is TRBV18 and J is TRBJ1-1; D unresolved. Germline CDR1 and CDR2: KGHSH and LQKENI. The CDR3 runs 16 residues. Trimming took 4 bases from V and 1 from J, leaving 16 bases between them. Here the CDR3 DNA reads TGTGCCAGCTCACTCTACCAAATTTCGGGGAACACTGAAGCTTTCTTT. This codes for CASSLYQISGNTEAFF.

The chain carries TRBV27 and TRBJ1-5; unclear D gene. The CDR3 has 15 residues. Trimming stripped 5 bases from V and 4 bases from J, with 15 bases between. CDR1 MNHEY and CDR2 SMNVEV come from the germline V gene (reference sequence). CDR3 nucleotide sequence: TGTGCCAGCAGTCCTTCAGTAGGAGATAATCAGCCCCAGCATTTT. It encodes CASSPSVGDNQPQHF.